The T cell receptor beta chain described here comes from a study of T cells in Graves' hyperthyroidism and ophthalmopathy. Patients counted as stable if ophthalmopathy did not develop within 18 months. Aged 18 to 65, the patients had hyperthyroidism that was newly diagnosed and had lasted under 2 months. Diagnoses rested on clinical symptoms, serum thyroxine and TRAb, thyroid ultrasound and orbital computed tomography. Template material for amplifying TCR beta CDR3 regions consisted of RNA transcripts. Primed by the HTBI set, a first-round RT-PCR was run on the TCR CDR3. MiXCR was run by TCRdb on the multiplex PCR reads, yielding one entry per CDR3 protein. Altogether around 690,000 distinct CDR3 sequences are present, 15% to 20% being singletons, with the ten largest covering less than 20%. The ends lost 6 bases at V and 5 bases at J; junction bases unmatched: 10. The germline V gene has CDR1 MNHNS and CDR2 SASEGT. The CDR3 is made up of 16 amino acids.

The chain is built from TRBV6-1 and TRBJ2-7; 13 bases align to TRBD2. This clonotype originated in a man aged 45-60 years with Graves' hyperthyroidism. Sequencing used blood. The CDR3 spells CASSTGLAGVFNEQYF. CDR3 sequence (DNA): TGTGCCAGCAGCACCGGACTAGCGGGAGTCTTCAACGAGCAGTACTTC.